The 2 T cell receptor beta chains reported below all come from one sample, sequenced in a study of HIV-infected patients and healthy controls. TCRdb re-derived calls from the 5' RACE reads in MiXCR, one entry per CDR3 protein. Of some 67,000 distinct CDR3 sequences listed, around 17% are singletons. Sequencing input: CD4+ T cells from blood. The receptors derive from a human donor in good health.

This clonotype showed up just a few times. The gene calls are TRBV6-6 and TRBJ2-1, with 13 positions matching TRBD2. CDR3 length equals 17 residues. The germline V gene encodes CDR1 MNHNY and CDR2 SVGAGI (reference sequence). The J segment lost 7 bases and the V segment lost 4 bases, leaving 10 bases of the junction unmatched. CDR3 coding DNA: TGTGCCAGCAGTTTTCCCACCGGGACTAGCGGGACAAATGAGCAGTTCTTC. Its translation: CASSFPTGTSGTNEQFF.

The V gene is TRBV6-2 or TRBV6-3, the J gene TRBJ2-7; D is undetermined. The length of the CDR3 is 11 residues. Trimming removed 10 bases at V and 0 bases at J, with 7 bases between. Per germline, CDR1 MNHEY and CDR2 SVGEGT. CDR3 region: CAIKDSYEQYF. The CDR3 DNA reads TGTGCCATAAAGGACTCCTACGAGCAGTACTTC.